This entry lists 32 T cell receptor beta chains sequenced from one sample in a study of cytomegalovirus exposure and HLA in healthy donors (TCRdb year 2017). Library generation was performed with the immunoSEQ multiplex PCR assay. The multiplex PCR relied on a mix of 60 forward primers for TCR Vbeta segments and 13 reverse primers for TCR Jbeta segments. TCRdb provides this immuneACCESS table in a form limited to in-frame rearrangements. Some clones are lacking; in checked studies, under half of them reflect an unresolved V gene, and why the rest are absent is not known. The sample table shows 150,000 or so clones, and around 82% are seen once. Clones ranked in the top ten supply 6.5% to 7.5% of the sample. Sequences were obtained from PBMCs. The receptor set was obtained from a woman aged 45-59 years in good health and CMV-seropositive.

The chain carries TRBV19 and TRBJ2-1; the match to TRBD2 covers 8 bases. The CDR3 spans 15 residues. Germline V lookup: CDR1 LNHDA, CDR2 SQIVND (reference sequence). The J segment lost 4 bases and the V segment lost 4 bases, leaving 6 bases of the junction unmatched. This chain's CDR3 is CASSTLAGGYNEQFF. Here the CDR3 DNA reads TGTGCCAGTAGTACCCTGGCGGGGGGTTACAATGAGCAGTTCTTC. The full variable domain, with the rest looked up from reference TRBV19 and TRBJ2-1, is DGGITQSPKYLFRKEGQNVTLSCEQNLNHDAMYWYRQDPGQGLRLIYYSQIVNDFQKGDIAEGYSVSREKKESFPLTVTSAQKNPTAFYLCASSTLAGGYNEQFFGPGTRLTVL.

V and J are TRBV30 and TRBJ1-2, with a weak D call TRBD1 (6 bases). V lost 5 bases and J 14 bases, leaving 21 bases between the germline ends. The V gene's germline CDR1 is GTSNPN and CDR2 SVGIG (reference sequence). The length of the CDR3 is 12 residues. CDR3 sequence: CAWSPGRGAQTF. CDR3 sequence (DNA): TGTGCCTGGTCACCGGGACGGGGGGCGCAGACCTTC.

This chain uses TRBV27 with TRBJ2-6; 9 nucleotides line up with TRBD1. CDR1 and CDR2 from the germline V gene are MNHEY and SMNVEV (reference sequence). The CDR3 is made up of 15 amino acids. V shed 11 bases, J shed 6 bases, and the junction held 11 bases outside the gene matches. CDR3 protein: CAARRTGEVANVLTF. CDR3 nucleotides: TGTGCCGCAAGACGGACAGGGGAGGTGGCCAACGTCCTGACTTTC.

The chain recombines TRBV6-5 with TRBJ2-1; TRBD1 is a possible D gene (7 bases). Germline V gives CDR1 MNHEY, CDR2 SVGAGI. This CDR3 contains 13 residues. Trimming took 6 bases from V and 6 from J, leaving 12 bases between them. Here the CDR3 reads CASRGQGGNEQFF. DNA for the CDR3: TGTGCCAGCAGGGGTCAGGGGGGCAATGAGCAGTTCTTC.

The gene calls are TRBV9 and TRBJ2-1; 12 bases line up with TRBD2. The CDR3 is made up of 15 amino acids. V was pared by 4 bases and J by 4 bases, with 3 bases of the junction left unmatched. Germline V gene lookup returns CDR1 SGDLS and CDR2 YYNGEE. Here the CDR3 DNA reads TGTGCCAGCAGCCCTAGCGGGGGGGATTACAATGAGCAGTTCTTC. It codes for CASSPSGGDYNEQFF.

This clone has a handful of counts. The chain uses TRBV7-2 and TRBJ1-3, with D hard to call. Germline-derived CDR1 and CDR2 are SGHTA and FQGNSA. The CDR3 length is 13 residues. Between the trimmed V and J ends, which lost 4 bases and 0 bases, there was a span of 4 bases. DNA of the CDR3: TGTGCCAGCAGCTCCTACTCTGGAAACACCATATATTTT. It translates to CASSSYSGNTIYF.

This chain links TRBV6-6 with TRBJ1-1; D unresolved. The CDR3 spans 16 residues. V dropped 0 bases and J dropped 10 bases, with 21 bases sitting between them. The germline V gene has CDR1 MNHNY and CDR2 SVGAGI (reference sequence). The DNA of the CDR3 is TGTGCCAGCAGTTACTCTTCTGCACGTACGGCGTGGGCAGCTTTCTTT. Its protein is CASSYSSARTAWAAFF.

The gene calls are TRBV28 and TRBJ2-4; 7 bases line up with TRBD1. V gave up 2 bases and J gave up 0 bases; unmatched junction bases: 4. The CDR3 runs to 16 residues. CDR1 is MDHEN and CDR2 is SYDVKM in the germline V gene. The DNA for the CDR3 is TGTGCCAGCAGTTTAGGGACAGCGAAAGCCAAAAACATTCAGTACTTC. Residues: CASSLGTAKAKNIQYF.

The J gene is TRBJ2-1, the V gene TRBV2, with TRBD1 identical over 8 bases. The CDR3 covers 14 residues. V trimming: 4 bases; J trimming: 11 bases; junction bases outside the gene matches: 10. The germline CDR1 and CDR2 sequences are SNHLY and FYNNEI. The CDR3 sequence is CASSGQGAASQQFF. CDR3 bases: TGTGCCAGCAGTGGTCAGGGGGCGGCTTCCCAGCAGTTCTTC.

On this clone itself: In the same sample, other DNA sequences code for this CDR3. V is TRBV30 and J is TRBJ2-3, with 10 bases that match TRBD2. The germline V gene encodes CDR1 GTSNPN and CDR2 SVGIG (reference sequence). CDR3 length: 14 residues. Trimming removed 1 base from V and 4 bases from J; junction bases left unmatched: 2. The CDR3, as DNA: TGTGCCTGGAGTGGCCTAGCGGGGGCAGATACGCAGTATTTT. Its translation: CAWSGLAGADTQYF.

The chain links TRBV18 to TRBJ2-1; no definite D call. In germline, CDR1 is KGHSH, CDR2 LQKENI. Trimming pared 3 bases from V and 0 bases from J, leaving 6 bases between. There are 14 residues in the CDR3. In nucleotides, the CDR3 is TGTGCCAGCTCACCGGCTAGCTCCTACAATGAGCAGTTCTTC. It is translated as CASSPASSYNEQFF.

The rearrangement joins TRBV7-9 to TRBJ1-1, with D perhaps matching TRBD1 (6 bases). The germline gives CDR1 SEHNR, CDR2 FQNEAQ (reference sequence). The V end lost 4 bases, the J end lost 8 bases, and 17 bases lay between the germline ends. CDR3 length: 14 residues. The CDR3 sequence: CASSSKIGQTEAFF. The DNA for the CDR3 is TGTGCCAGCAGCTCTAAGATAGGACAGACCGAAGCTTTCTTT.

The chain couples TRBV28 to TRBJ2-3, with 7 positions matching TRBD2. Germline V gene sequence: CDR1 MDHEN, CDR2 SYDVKM. J was trimmed by 2 bases and V by 7 bases; bases with no gene match: 15. The CDR3 loop spans 17 amino acids. The CDR3 nucleotides read TGTGCCAGCACCCGAGGTGGGGAGGGTATTGTCACAGATACGCAGTATTTT. As protein: CASTRGGEGIVTDTQYF.

The J gene is TRBJ2-3, the V gene TRBV5-6; 8 positions agree with TRBD2. Germline V lookup: CDR1 SGHDT, CDR2 YYEEEE. V was pared by 2 bases and J by 2 bases, with 7 bases of the junction left unmatched. This CDR3 is built from 16 residues. The CDR3, as DNA: TGTGCCAGCAGCTTCCCTTCAGCGGGGGTCACAGATACGCAGTATTTT. This translates into CASSFPSAGVTDTQYF.

This chain joins TRBV11-2 and TRBJ1-3, with D possibly being TRBD1 (6 bases). The CDR3 sequence is 15 residues long. Germline lookup yields CDR1 SGHAT and CDR2 FQNNGV. V was shortened by 5 bases and J by 0 bases, with 11 bases between the two germline ends. CDR3 in amino acids: CASSTQGFSGNTIYF. Written as DNA, the CDR3 is TGTGCCAGCAGCACACAGGGATTCTCTGGAAACACCATATATTTT.

In its sample, this clone was seen a few times. The V gene is TRBV6-6, the J gene TRBJ2-7; TRBD1 might be the D (5 bases). The germline V gene has CDR1 MNHNY and CDR2 SVGAGI (reference sequence). This CDR3 is 12 amino acids long. The germline V and J ends were trimmed by 7 bases and 3 bases, with 10 bases remaining between them. The CDR3: CASTQGIYEQYF. CDR3 bases: TGTGCCAGCACCCAGGGTATCTACGAGCAGTACTTC.

J is TRBJ1-1 and V is TRBV18; 8 positions agree with TRBD1. The CDR3 spans 16 residues. With 2 bases clipped from V and 6 bases from J, the junction kept 11 bases outside the gene matches. CDR1 is KGHSH and CDR2 is LQKENI in the germline V gene. This CDR3 is CASSPNPMDRVSEAFF. For the CDR3, the DNA is TGTGCCAGCTCACCAAATCCAATGGACAGGGTATCTGAAGCTTTCTTT. The full variable domain, completed using reference TRBV18 and TRBJ1-1, is NAGVMQNPRHLVRRRGQEARLRCSPMKGHSHVYWYRQLPEEGLKFMVYLQKENIIDESGMPKERFSAEFPKEGPSILRIQQVVRGDSAAYFCASSPNPMDRVSEAFFGQGTRLTVV.

Concerning this clone: One junction end does not reproduce the germline sequence, and a read error may be involved. The chain links TRBV7-9 to TRBJ2-7; 10 bases are a match to TRBD2. The CDR3 sequence is 15 residues long. Germline CDR1 is SEHNR and CDR2 is FQNEAQ (reference sequence). In DNA, the CDR3 is TGTTCCAGCAGCTTATCTAGCGGGGGCTCCTACGAGCAGTACTTC. Protein product: CSSSLSSGGSYEQYF.

Of note for this clone: Different DNA sequences within this sample yield the same CDR3. The chain is built from TRBV2 and TRBJ1-6; D is unresolved. Germline CDR1 SNHLY, CDR2 FYNNEI. CDR3 size: 12 residues. Trimming pared 6 bases from V and 7 bases from J, leaving 7 bases between. The chain's CDR3 is CASRAENSPLHF. CDR3 in DNA: TGTGCCAGCAGGGCCGAAAATTCACCCCTCCACTTT.

This clone was detected a few times. This chain joins TRBV5-6 and TRBJ1-2; D call uncertain. Germline CDR1 is SGHDT and CDR2 is YYEEEE. V was trimmed by 0 bases and J by 5 bases, leaving 5 bases between them. This CDR3 is built from 12 residues. The CDR3 nucleotides read TGTGCCAGCAGCTTGGAACTGTATGGCTACACCTTC. As protein: CASSLELYGYTF.

This chain links TRBV27 with TRBJ2-1; 7 nucleotides align to TRBD1. Per the germline V gene, CDR1 is MNHEY and CDR2 is SMNVEV (reference sequence). V trimming: 3 bases; J trimming: 8 bases; junction bases outside the gene matches: 7. The CDR3 is made up of 14 amino acids. The DNA of the CDR3 is TGTGCCAGCAGTTTTGCCACAGGGGTCGATGAGCAGTTCTTC. Its translation: CASSFATGVDEQFF.

This clone was seen a single time. This sequence joins TRBV15 and TRBJ2-3; D uncertain. The germline V gene encodes CDR1 LNHNV and CDR2 YYDKDF (reference sequence). This CDR3 has 14 residues. V was shortened by 3 bases and J by 0 bases, with 7 bases between the two germline ends. The CDR3 bases are TGTGCCACCAGCAGGGCTCCTAGCACAGATACGCAGTATTTT. It encodes CATSRAPSTDTQYF.

The rearrangement links TRBV18 to TRBJ1-2, with a possible D match to TRBD1 (5 bases). This CDR3 contains 13 residues. Trimming took off 3 bases at V and 5 bases at J, with 10 bases between the two ends. The germline gives CDR1 KGHSH, CDR2 LQKENI. The CDR3 loop is CASSPGPGYGYTF. As DNA, the CDR3 is TGTGCCAGCTCACCGGGGCCGGGTTATGGCTACACCTTC.

This clone appeared a few times. The rearrangement joins TRBV2 to TRBJ1-6; D unclear. CDR1 SNHLY and CDR2 FYNNEI come from the germline V gene. The CDR3 extends over 15 amino acids. V lost 6 bases, J lost 6 bases, and 15 bases lay in between. The CDR3 DNA is TGTGCCAGCAGACCTTTCGAGCGAACTAATTCACCCCTCCACTTT. Amino acids: CASRPFERTNSPLHF.

The chain recombines TRBV29-1 with TRBJ1-2, with 7 bases that match TRBD1. The CDR3 has 14 amino acids. Germline assignment: CDR1 SQVTM and CDR2 ANQGSEA. The V gene end was trimmed by 3 bases and the J gene end by 4 bases; junction bases not matched to a gene: 8. CDR3 bases: TGCAGCGTTGATACGGGACAGAAATCCTATGGCTACACCTTC. Its translation: CSVDTGQKSYGYTF.

The genes are TRBV10-3 and TRBJ2-3, with 12 bases fitting TRBD2. This CDR3 is built from 15 residues. The J segment lost 0 bases and the V segment lost 6 bases, leaving 1 base of the junction unmatched. Germline V gene lookup returns CDR1 ENHRY and CDR2 SYGVKD. The CDR3 loop reads CAIRTSGGSTDTQYF. CDR3 nucleotide sequence: TGTGCCATCAGGACTAGCGGGGGTAGCACAGATACGCAGTATTTT.

The chain has TRBV18 and TRBJ2-3, with TRBD2 matching over 7 bases. J was trimmed by 2 bases and V by 2 bases; bases with no gene match: 7. The CDR3 has 16 amino acids. Germline V lookup: CDR1 KGHSH, CDR2 LQKENI. CDR3: CASSPGSGDNTDTQYF. As DNA, the CDR3 is TGTGCCAGCTCACCAGGAAGCGGGGATAACACAGATACGCAGTATTTT. Together with reference TRBV18 and TRBJ2-3, the CDR3 gives the full variable domain: NAGVMQNPRHLVRRRGQEARLRCSPMKGHSHVYWYRQLPEEGLKFMVYLQKENIIDESGMPKERFSAEFPKEGPSILRIQQVVRGDSAAYFCASSPGSGDNTDTQYFGPGTRLTVL.

The rearrangement links TRBV10-3 to TRBJ2-2, with TRBD1 matching 9 bases. The CDR3 loop spans 13 amino acids. J lost 6 bases, V lost 6 bases, and 2 bases had no gene match. The germline CDR1 and CDR2 sequences are ENHRY and SYGVKD. The CDR3 reads CAIRTGGAGELFF. In DNA, the CDR3 is TGTGCCATCAGGACAGGGGGGGCCGGGGAGCTGTTTTTT.

The gene calls are TRBV25-1 and TRBJ2-7; possible D gene TRBD1, 6 bases. Per germline, CDR1 MGHDK and CDR2 SYGVNS. Trimming left V 4 bases short and J 4 bases short, with 20 bases between. CDR3 length: 16 residues. The CDR3 sequence is CASSANEGGRRYEQYF. The CDR3 DNA is TGTGCCAGCAGTGCAAATGAAGGGGGTCGGAGGTACGAGCAGTACTTC.

DNA of the CDR3: TGTGCCAGCAGCCCCCAACTAGCGGTTAGCACAGATACGCAGTATTTT. This codes for CASSPQLAVSTDTQYF. J is TRBJ2-3 and V is TRBV7-9, with TRBD2 matching 8 bases. This CDR3 contains 16 residues. The germline V gene has CDR1 SEHNR and CDR2 FQNEAQ (reference sequence). The V segment lost 5 bases and the J segment 0 bases; nucleotides outside the gene matches: 7.

This chain uses TRBV4-3 with TRBJ2-3, with TRBD2 identical over 15 bases. In germline, CDR1 is LGHNA, CDR2 YSLEER. J gave up 2 bases and V 2 bases, and 5 bases lay outside the gene matches. This CDR3 contains 18 residues. This CDR3 reads CASSQKGLAGGYTDTQYF. The CDR3 DNA follows: TGCGCCAGCAGCCAAAAGGGACTAGCGGGAGGTTACACAGATACGCAGTATTTT.

The table lists this clone with a few counts. This chain uses TRBV14 with TRBJ2-3, with a possible D match to TRBD2 (6 bases). This CDR3 contains 16 residues. Germline V lookup: CDR1 SGHDN, CDR2 FVKESK. Trimming stripped 4 bases from V and 2 bases from J, with 16 bases between. CDR3 residues: CASSLGRGYLTDTQYF. The CDR3 nucleotides are TGTGCCAGCAGCCTCGGTCGGGGGTACCTCACAGATACGCAGTATTTT.